The 15 T cell receptor beta chains given below trace back to one sample, sequenced in a study of T-cell memory formation after mild COVID-19. TCRdb fed the 5' RACE reads into MiXCR, producing one record per CDR3 protein. The data show 250,000 to 300,000 distinct CDR3 sequences, 8.2% seen once. Sequenced sample: PBMCs or a T cell subset sorted from them (not recorded which). The source is a man between 18 and 29 years old who had mild COVID-19 (a few samples of this study predate the infection). Cell type and time point are not known.

The chain couples TRBV19 to TRBJ2-7; the match to TRBD1 covers 7 bases. The V gene end was trimmed by 10 bases and the J gene end by 3 bases; junction bases not matched to a gene: 9. Germline V lookup: CDR1 LNHDA, CDR2 SQIVND (reference sequence). This CDR3 comprises 13 residues. CDR3 sequence reads: CATSGQLNYEQYF. The CDR3, as DNA: TGTGCCACCTCGGGACAGCTGAACTACGAGCAGTACTTC.

This clonotype was counted at least ten times. This sequence joins TRBV2 and TRBJ2-3; 10 bases line up with TRBD2. CDR1 and CDR2 from the germline V gene are SNHLY and FYNNEI. The CDR3 runs 15 residues. V was clipped by 8 bases and J by 0 bases; unmatched bases: 5. CDR3 in amino acids: CASFTSGASTDTQYF. CDR3 bases: TGTGCCAGCTTTACTAGCGGGGCCAGCACAGATACGCAGTATTTT.

This clonotype was found many times. The chain has TRBV6-6 and TRBJ2-5, with 9 bases that match TRBD2. CDR1 is MNHNY, CDR2 SVGAGI, per germline (reference sequence). V lost 2 bases to trimming and J lost 5 bases; unmatched junction nucleotides: 18. The CDR3 sequence is 19 residues long. CDR3 sequence reads: CASSYPRLAATGQIETQYF. The CDR3 DNA reads TGTGCCAGCAGTTACCCCCGACTAGCGGCCACGGGGCAGATCGAGACCCAGTACTTC.

This clonotype was seen ten or more times. V gene TRBV7-2 combines with J gene TRBJ2-5; possibly TRBD2 for D (5 bases). The germline V and J ends were trimmed by 5 bases and 6 bases, with 7 bases remaining between them. CDR1 SGHTA and CDR2 FQGNSA come from the germline V gene. The CDR3 is 11 amino acids. In DNA form, the CDR3 reads TGTGCCAGCAGCCAGCGGCAGACCCAGTACTTC. Amino acid sequence: CASSQRQTQYF.

The chain employs TRBV7-2 and TRBJ1-1; D call uncertain. Trimming removed 0 bases from V and 8 bases from J, with 10 bases in between. The CDR3 contains 13 residues. The germline gives CDR1 SGHTA, CDR2 FQGNSA. CDR3 sequence: CASSLAVSREAFF. The CDR3 DNA reads TGTGCCAGCAGCTTAGCTGTCAGCCGAGAAGCTTTCTTT.

This chain joins TRBV10-3 and TRBJ1-2, with TRBD1 as a possible D gene (6 bases). V lost 3 bases and J 5 bases, leaving 16 bases between the germline ends. The CDR3 runs 15 residues. Germline V gene sequence: CDR1 ENHRY, CDR2 SYGVKD. CDR3 loop: CAISDFQGQGYGYTF. CDR3 coding DNA: TGTGCCATCAGTGATTTTCAGGGGCAAGGGTATGGCTACACCTTC.

This clonotype was counted at least ten times. The chain recombines TRBV11-2 with TRBJ2-7; possible D gene TRBD1, 6 bases. Germline CDR1 and CDR2: SGHAT and FQNNGV. V was clipped by 4 bases and J by 6 bases, with 10 bases between them. CDR3 length: 12 residues. The CDR3 reads CASSSQGIEQYV. The CDR3 nucleotides read TGTGCCAGCAGCTCCCAGGGGATCGAGCAGTACGTC.

This clonotype was counted a few times. The chain has TRBV20-1 and TRBJ1-3; no firm D call. The CDR3 spans 13 residues. Trimming took off 2 bases at V and 0 bases at J, with 5 bases between the two ends. Per germline, CDR1 DFQATT and CDR2 SNEGSKA (reference sequence). DNA for the CDR3: TGCAGTGCTAGACCGTACTCTGGAAACACCATATATTTT. Protein: CSARPYSGNTIYF.

The chain couples TRBV7-9 to TRBJ2-5; 7 bases are a match to TRBD2. V lost 2 bases to trimming and J lost 5 bases; unmatched junction nucleotides: 8. CDR1 is SEHNR, CDR2 FQNEAQ, per germline (reference sequence). There are 15 residues in the CDR3. The CDR3 protein is CASSLFGGGKETQYF. CDR3 nucleotides: TGTGCCAGCAGCTTATTTGGGGGAGGGAAGGAGACCCAGTACTTC.

V is TRBV7-9 and J is TRBJ2-7; D possibly corresponds to TRBD1 (6 bases). The CDR3 sequence is 15 residues long. The V end lost 0 bases, the J end lost 2 bases, and 11 bases lay between the germline ends. Germline assignment: CDR1 SEHNR and CDR2 FQNEAQ (reference sequence). This CDR3 reads CASSLATGTTYEQYF. The CDR3 DNA sequence: TGTGCCAGCAGCTTAGCCACCGGGACAACCTACGAGCAGTACTTC.

This clonotype was counted a few times. This rearrangement joins TRBV6-5 to TRBJ2-3; 9 nucleotides agree with TRBD1. The J segment lost 6 bases and the V segment lost 1 base, leaving 8 bases of the junction unmatched. Germline V gene lookup returns CDR1 MNHEY and CDR2 SVGAGI. The CDR3 totals 16 residues. The CDR3 DNA reads TGTGCCAGCAGTTACTTGGGGGACAGGGTTTCCGATACGCAGTATTTT. Its protein product is CASSYLGDRVSDTQYF.

The chain joins TRBV9 to TRBJ1-1, with a possible D match to TRBD1 (5 bases). CDR1 is SGDLS and CDR2 is YYNGEE in the germline V gene. The CDR3 is 14 residues long. The V end was cut by 0 bases, the J end by 5 bases, with 11 bases between. The DNA of the CDR3 is TGTGCCAGCAGCGTAGGGGGGATCGGAACTGAAGCTTTCTTT. Protein sequence: CASSVGGIGTEAFF.

This clonotype was seen a few times. The CDR3 reads CSARVWRELGGYTF. For the CDR3, the DNA is TGCAGTGCTCGGGTGTGGAGGGAGTTAGGTGGCTACACCTTC. The chain uses TRBV20-1 and TRBJ1-2; D ambiguous. Germline values: CDR1 DFQATT, CDR2 SNEGSKA (reference sequence). Trimming removed 5 bases at V and 7 bases at J, with 20 bases between. This CDR3 comprises 14 residues.

This clonotype was recorded many times. The chain uses TRBV5-1 and TRBJ2-1; tentative D call: TRBD2 (7 bases). CDR3 length: 16 amino acids. CDR1 and CDR2 from the germline V gene are SGHRS and YFSETQ. The V end was cut by 0 bases, the J end by 6 bases, with 16 bases between. The CDR3 sequence: CASSLVGGGAPNEQFF. CDR3 nucleotide sequence: TGCGCCAGCAGCTTGGTTGGAGGGGGGGCGCCCAATGAGCAGTTCTTC.

The genes are TRBV7-6 and TRBJ1-1; maybe TRBD1 (5 bases). The CDR3 has 14 residues. V lost 0 bases and J 4 bases, leaving 9 bases between the germline ends. CDR1 is SGHVS, CDR2 FNYEAQ, per germline. CDR3 amino acids: CASSLAAGGTEAFF. The CDR3 DNA is TGTGCCAGCAGCTTAGCAGCGGGGGGCACTGAAGCTTTCTTT.